These 25 T cell receptor beta chains were all obtained from the same sample, sequenced in a study of monozygotic twins with cystic fibrosis. Produced via immunoSEQ multiplex PCR; TCRdb's table is partial and in-frame only. The data show around 35,000 clones, about 80% seen once. The sequenced material came from blood. Receptors originate from a girl aged 2 to 9 with cystic fibrosis.

The chain recombines TRBV30 with TRBJ2-2; unclear D gene. CDR1 and CDR2 (germline): GTSNPN, SVGIG (reference sequence). Trimming shortened V by 6 bases and J by 0 bases, and 14 bases separated the two germline ends. The CDR3 extends over 15 amino acids. The CDR3 nucleotides read TGTGCCTGTTGGTCCGAGAAAGCGAACACCGGGGAGCTGTTTTTT. Its translation is CACWSEKANTGELFF.

The rearrangement uses TRBV5-5 and TRBJ2-2; D is unclear. The CDR3 has 14 residues. V lost 4 bases and J 3 bases, leaving 10 bases between the germline ends. Germline V gives CDR1 SGHKS, CDR2 YYEKEE (reference sequence). CDR3 region: CASSLLRDTGELFF. The CDR3, as DNA: TGTGCCAGCAGCCTCCTAAGGGACACCGGGGAGCTGTTTTTT.

V gene TRBV5-8 combines with J gene TRBJ1-1, with D uncertain. Between the trimmed V and J ends, which lost 1 base and 1 base, there was a span of 8 bases. Germline loops: CDR1 SGHTS, CDR2 YDEGEE. The CDR3 totals 14 residues. CDR3 bases: TGTGCCAGCAGCTTGCGGATAAAGAACACTGAAGCTTTCTTT. Its translation is CASSLRIKNTEAFF.

The chain recombines TRBV6-5 with TRBJ1-6; D gene ambiguous. With 7 bases removed from V and 0 bases from J, the gap between germline ends came to 7 bases. The germline gives CDR1 MNHEY, CDR2 SVGAGI. The CDR3 extends over 14 amino acids. The CDR3: CASKESSYNSPLHF. As DNA, the CDR3 is TGTGCCAGCAAGGAAAGCTCCTATAATTCACCCCTCCACTTT.

The genes are TRBV19 and TRBJ1-1, with D maybe TRBD1 (5 bases). Trimming shortened V by 5 bases and J by 3 bases, and 28 bases separated the two germline ends. Per germline, CDR1 LNHDA and CDR2 SQIVND (reference sequence). CDR3 length equals 19 residues. The CDR3 loop is CASSPYRRGAFNRYTEAFF. The CDR3 DNA reads TGTGCCAGTAGTCCGTACCGTAGGGGCGCGTTCAACCGGTACACTGAAGCTTTCTTT.

This clone was picked up a small number of times. This rearrangement joins TRBV6-1 to TRBJ1-6; TRBD1 aligns across 9 bases. V lost 3 bases to trimming and J lost 11 bases; unmatched junction nucleotides: 11. The CDR3 is made up of 16 amino acids. Germline CDR1 and CDR2: MNHNS and SASEGT. CDR3 nucleotides: TGTGCCAGCAGTGAGACCGGGACAGGGCATCTCGCACCCCTCCACTTT. It translates to CASSETGTGHLAPLHF.

The rearrangement joins TRBV13 to TRBJ2-1; D is perhaps TRBD2 (6 bases). CDR3 length: 17 amino acids. Germline V gene sequence: CDR1 PRHDT, CDR2 FYEKMQ (reference sequence). V gave up 0 bases and J gave up 3 bases, with 15 bases separating them. Here the CDR3 DNA reads TGTGCCAGCAGCTTAGGCCGGGTAGCGGTAAACTACAATGAGCAGTTCTTC. This codes for CASSLGRVAVNYNEQFF.

This chain joins TRBV19 and TRBJ1-2; D is uncertain. Trimming took off 6 bases at V and 2 bases at J, with 13 bases between the two ends. The CDR3 consists of 14 residues. CDR1 and CDR2 (germline): LNHDA, SQIVND (reference sequence). Written as DNA, the CDR3 is TGTGCCAGTAGCCGAGTCGAGATCAACTATGGCTACACCTTC. Its protein is CASSRVEINYGYTF.

The rearrangement uses TRBV11-2 and TRBJ2-1; TRBD2 aligns across 15 bases. CDR1 is SGHAT and CDR2 is FQNNGV in the germline V gene. V lost 4 bases, J lost 7 bases, and 8 bases stayed unmatched. The CDR3 consists of 17 residues. The CDR3 loop reads CASSSNGLAGGLNEQFF. The CDR3 DNA sequence: TGTGCCAGCAGCTCTAACGGACTAGCGGGGGGGCTTAATGAGCAGTTCTTC. Variable domain in full (rest from reference TRBV11-2 and TRBJ2-1): EAGVAQSPRYKIIEKRQSVAFWCNPISGHATLYWYQQILGQGPKLLIQFQNNGVVDDSQLPKDRFSAERLKGVDSTLKIQPAKLEDSAVYLCASSSNGLAGGLNEQFFGPGTRLTVL.

This chain links TRBV4-3 with TRBJ1-4; a weak D match, TRBD1 (5 bases). Trimming removed 1 base from V and 10 bases from J, with 13 bases in between. Germline CDR1 is LGHNA and CDR2 is YSLEER. The CDR3 contains 14 residues. The CDR3 here is CASSQVDQGGKLFF. The CDR3 DNA follows: TGCGCCAGCAGCCAAGTAGACCAGGGAGGAAAACTGTTTTTT.

This clone was seen only a few times. The J gene is TRBJ1-3, the V gene TRBV11-2; a weak D match, TRBD1 (5 bases). Germline lookup yields CDR1 SGHAT and CDR2 FQNNGV. V lost 5 bases and J lost 4, with 12 bases in between. The CDR3 totals 14 residues. In nucleotides, the CDR3 is TGTGCCAGCAGCCAGGGACTGAAAGGAAACACCATATATTTT. It is translated as CASSQGLKGNTIYF.

This chain joins TRBV30 and TRBJ2-5; a possible D gene is TRBD2 (5 bases). This CDR3 is 14 amino acids long. Trimming removed 3 bases from V and 7 bases from J, with 18 bases in between. Germline V lookup: CDR1 GTSNPN, CDR2 SVGIG (reference sequence). The CDR3 sequence is CAWSGRRLAGTQYF. CDR3 DNA: TGTGCCTGGAGCGGGCGACGACTCGCGGGGACCCAGTACTTC.

V gene TRBV6-1 combines with J gene TRBJ2-7, with 7 bases fitting TRBD1. V lost 10 bases to trimming and J lost 3 bases; unmatched junction nucleotides: 12. The germline V gene has CDR1 MNHNS and CDR2 SASEGT. The CDR3 length is 14 residues. As DNA, the CDR3 is TGTGCCACTATACCGGGACAGCTTTACTACGAGCAGTACTTC. Translating gives CATIPGQLYYEQYF.

V gene TRBV2 combines with J gene TRBJ2-5; D ambiguous. The CDR3 is 12 residues long. The germline CDR1 and CDR2 sequences are SNHLY and FYNNEI. With 3 bases removed from V and 6 bases from J, the gap between germline ends came to 8 bases. DNA for the CDR3: TGTGCCAGCAGTGACAGTGTGAAGACCCAGTACTTC. Protein: CASSDSVKTQYF.

J is TRBJ2-3 and V is TRBV15, with 7 bases lining up with TRBD1. There are 14 residues in the CDR3. Germline trimming cut 6 bases from V and 1 base from J; bases unmatched to any gene: 4. Per the germline V gene, CDR1 is LNHNV and CDR2 is YYDKDF (reference sequence). CDR3 in amino acids: CATRKRGRTDTQYF. The CDR3 nucleotides read TGTGCCACCAGGAAAAGGGGGCGCACAGATACGCAGTATTTT.

This clone was observed once. The rearrangement joins TRBV5-1 to TRBJ2-7; D gene unclear. Germline CDR1 SGHRS, CDR2 YFSETQ. The CDR3 loop spans 13 amino acids. V lost 2 bases and J 2 bases, leaving 8 bases between the germline ends. DNA for the CDR3: TGCGCCAGCAGCTTTACTGCTACCTACGAGCAGTACTTC. Translating it yields CASSFTATYEQYF.

The genes are TRBV5-1 and TRBJ1-2; possibly TRBD1 for D (6 bases). V lost 0 bases, J lost 4 bases, and 10 bases lay in between. There are 14 residues in the CDR3. Germline CDR1 and CDR2: SGHRS and YFSETQ. This CDR3 reads CASSLADSAYGYTF. The CDR3 nucleotides read TGCGCCAGCAGCTTGGCGGACAGTGCCTATGGCTACACCTTC.

This sequence joins TRBV5-6 and TRBJ1-3; D uncertain. Looked up from germline, CDR1 is SGHDT and CDR2 is YYEEEE. The V end lost 1 base, the J end lost 2 bases, and 10 bases lay between the germline ends. The CDR3 length is 15 residues. CDR3 residues: CASSLHGLTGNTIYF. The CDR3 region has the DNA TGTGCCAGCAGCTTGCATGGACTGACTGGAAACACCATATATTTT. Full variable domain (remainder filled in from reference TRBV5-6 and TRBJ1-3): DAGVTQSPTHLIKTRGQQVTLRCSPKSGHDTVSWYQQALGQGPQFIFQYYEEEERQRGNFPDRFSGHQFPNYSSELNVNALLLGDSALYLCASSLHGLTGNTIYFGEGSWLTVV.

The chain couples TRBV7-8 to TRBJ1-6, with a weak D call TRBD1 (6 bases). Germline V CDR1 and CDR2: SGHVS, FQNEAQ. The V end lost 1 base, the J end lost 7 bases, and 11 bases lay between the germline ends. CDR3 length equals 15 residues. Here the CDR3 reads CASSLGQGRNSPLHF. The CDR3 nucleotides read TGTGCCAGCAGCTTAGGTCAGGGGCGAAATTCACCCCTCCACTTT.

The chain employs TRBV5-1 and TRBJ2-5; the match to TRBD2 covers 13 bases. V shed 4 bases and J 1 base; nucleotides not matched to a gene: 1. This CDR3 is 15 amino acids long. From germline, CDR1 is SGHRS and CDR2 YFSETQ. DNA of the CDR3: TGCGCCAGCAGCGGGACTAGCGGGGCCCAAGAGACCCAGTACTTC. It encodes CASSGTSGAQETQYF. Full variable domain (remainder filled in from reference TRBV5-1 and TRBJ2-5): KAGVTQTPRYLIKTRGQQVTLSCSPISGHRSVSWYQQTPGQGLQFLFEYFSETQRNKGNFPGRFSGRQFSNSRSEMNVSTLELGDSALYLCASSGTSGAQETQYFGPGTRLLVL.

This clone was counted between two and nine times. The chain links TRBV21-1 to TRBJ1-2; TRBD1 is the table's D call, not checked against the DNA. TRBV21-1 is assigned pseudogene status. The CDR3 extends over 13 amino acids. CDR3 loop: CASSTTGAYGYTF. The CDR3 nucleotides read TGTGCCAGCAGCACCACAGGGGCCTATGGCTACACCTTC.

The chain employs TRBV4-1 and TRBJ1-3, with no clear D. This CDR3 is built from 15 residues. CDR1 and CDR2 (germline): MGHRA, YSYEKL. Trimming removed 1 base at V and 4 bases at J, with 11 bases between. CDR3 in amino acids: CASSQGQTLGNTIYF. CDR3 coding DNA: TGCGCCAGCAGCCAAGGCCAGACATTGGGAAACACCATATATTTT.

This clone showed up just a few times. This rearrangement joins TRBV5-1 to TRBJ2-1; D is uncertain. Per germline, CDR1 SGHRS and CDR2 YFSETQ. The V end lost 4 bases, the J end lost 6 bases, and 5 bases lay between the germline ends. The CDR3 is 11 residues long. The CDR3 DNA is TGCGCCAGCAGCCTCGGCAATGAGCAGTTCTTC. Its protein is CASSLGNEQFF.

The V gene is TRBV23-1, the J gene TRBJ1-5; 8 bases are shared with TRBD1. TRBV23-1 is placed among ORFs of uncertain function. The CDR3 has 15 residues. V gave up 6 bases and J gave up 5 bases; unmatched junction bases: 9. The chain's CDR3 is CASSPRTGRHQPQHF. The CDR3 nucleotides read TGCGCCAGCAGCCCTAGGACAGGGCGGCATCAGCCCCAGCATTTT.

The chain recombines TRBV30 with TRBJ2-1; 9 bases align to TRBD2. The germline V gene has CDR1 GTSNPN and CDR2 SVGIG (reference sequence). V dropped 2 bases and J dropped 5; count of bases not matched to a gene: 4. The CDR3 covers 14 residues. The CDR3, as DNA: TGTGCCTGGAGTCTTAGCGGGGGTCACAATGAGCAGTTCTTC. Its translation: CAWSLSGGHNEQFF.